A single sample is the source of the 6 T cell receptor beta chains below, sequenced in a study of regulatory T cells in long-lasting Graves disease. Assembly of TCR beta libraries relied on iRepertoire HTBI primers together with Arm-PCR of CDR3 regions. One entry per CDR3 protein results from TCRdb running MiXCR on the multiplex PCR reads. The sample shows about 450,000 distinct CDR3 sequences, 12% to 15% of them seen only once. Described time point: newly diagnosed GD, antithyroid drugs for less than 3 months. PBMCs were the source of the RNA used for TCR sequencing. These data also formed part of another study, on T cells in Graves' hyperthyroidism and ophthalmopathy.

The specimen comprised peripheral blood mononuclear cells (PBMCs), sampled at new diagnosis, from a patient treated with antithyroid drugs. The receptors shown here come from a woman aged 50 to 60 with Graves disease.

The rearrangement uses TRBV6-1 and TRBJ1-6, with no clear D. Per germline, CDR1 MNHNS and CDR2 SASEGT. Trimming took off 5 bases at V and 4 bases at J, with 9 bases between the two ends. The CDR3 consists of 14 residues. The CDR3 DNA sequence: TGTGCCAGCAGTCCGAGCCAGTATAATTCACCCCTCCACTTT. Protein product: CASSPSQYNSPLHF.

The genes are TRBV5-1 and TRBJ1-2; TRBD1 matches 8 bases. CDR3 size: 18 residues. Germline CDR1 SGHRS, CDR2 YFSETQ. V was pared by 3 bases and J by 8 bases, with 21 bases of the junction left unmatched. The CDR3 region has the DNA TGCGCCAGCAGCTCCACGATACCCTCAACAGGGGGATCAGTAGGCTACACCTTC. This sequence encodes CASSSTIPSTGGSVGYTF.

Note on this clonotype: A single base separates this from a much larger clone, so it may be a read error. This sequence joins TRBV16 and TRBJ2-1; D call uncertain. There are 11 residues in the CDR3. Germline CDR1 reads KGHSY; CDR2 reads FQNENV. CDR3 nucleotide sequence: TGTGCCAGCAGCCAATACACTGAGCAGTTCTTC. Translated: CASSQYTEQFF.

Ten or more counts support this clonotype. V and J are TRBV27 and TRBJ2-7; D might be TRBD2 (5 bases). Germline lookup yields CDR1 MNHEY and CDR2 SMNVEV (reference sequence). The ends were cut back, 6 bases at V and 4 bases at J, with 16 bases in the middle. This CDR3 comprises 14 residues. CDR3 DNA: TGTGCCAGCAGCTTTACCCATACTAGATACGAGCAGTACTTC. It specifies CASSFTHTRYEQYF.

CDR3 sequence reads: CASSPGRAGEAQYF. The CDR3 nucleotides are TGTGCCAGCAGTCCCGGACGGGCGGGGGAGGCCCAGTACTTC. V gene TRBV2 combines with J gene TRBJ2-5; TRBD2 agrees at 7 bases. The CDR3 covers 14 residues. From germline, CDR1 is SNHLY and CDR2 FYNNEI. V shed 5 bases and J 9 bases; nucleotides not matched to a gene: 12.

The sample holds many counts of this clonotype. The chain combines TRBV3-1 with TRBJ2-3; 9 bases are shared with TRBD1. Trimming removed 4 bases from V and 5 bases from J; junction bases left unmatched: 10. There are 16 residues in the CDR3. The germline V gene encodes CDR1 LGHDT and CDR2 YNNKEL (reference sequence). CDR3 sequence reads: CASSLARDRAGDTQYF. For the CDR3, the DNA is TGTGCCAGCAGCCTCGCCCGGGACAGGGCGGGAGATACGCAGTATTTT.